Described below is a single TCR beta chain sequence and its context. The antigen is undetermined. Trimming stripped 1 base from V and 5 bases from J, with 17 bases between. CDR3 length equals 16 residues. Looked up from germline, CDR1 is SEHNR and CDR2 is FQNEAQ (reference sequence). This entry belongs to a study of cytomegalovirus exposure and HLA in healthy donors. Study-wide results and caveats: The study listed roughly 160 cytomegalovirus-associated TCR beta chains. Reportedly, cytomegalovirus status was diagnosed with high sensitivity and specificity.

Profiled with immunoSEQ multiplex PCR; TCRdb holds only in-frame clones, not every one. The sample holds 150,000 to 200,000 clones, 86% seen once. The rearrangement links TRBV7-9 to TRBJ1-2; the D gene is possibly TRBD1 (5 bases). The clonotype comes from a woman aged 18-29 years in good health and CMV-seronegative. Sequencing was done on a sample of PBMCs. For the CDR3, the DNA is TGTGCCAGCAGCTTAGAAGGGGTCGGCAGCAAATATGGCTACACCTTC. It specifies CASSLEGVGSKYGYTF. The whole variable domain, remainder taken from reference TRBV7-9 and TRBJ1-2, is DTGVSQNPRHKITKRGQNVTFRCDPISEHNRLYWYRQTLGQGPEFLTYFQNEAQLEKSRLLSDRFSAERPKGSFSTLEIQRTEQGDSAMYLCASSLEGVGSKYGYTFGSGTRLTVV.